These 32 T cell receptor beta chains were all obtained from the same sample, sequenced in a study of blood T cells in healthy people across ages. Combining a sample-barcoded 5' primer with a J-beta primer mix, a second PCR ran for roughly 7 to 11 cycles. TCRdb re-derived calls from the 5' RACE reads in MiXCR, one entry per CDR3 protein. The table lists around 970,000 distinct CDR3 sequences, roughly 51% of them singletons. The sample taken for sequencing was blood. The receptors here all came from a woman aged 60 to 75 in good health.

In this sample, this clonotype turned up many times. DNA of the CDR3: TGTGCCAGCAGTTTACAGGGAGGCAATCAGCCCCAGCATTTT. Translated, it gives CASSLQGGNQPQHF. The chain uses TRBV12-3 or TRBV12-4 and TRBJ1-5; the D gene is possibly TRBD1 (5 bases). V was clipped by 2 bases and J by 2 bases, with 7 bases between them. CDR3 size: 14 residues.

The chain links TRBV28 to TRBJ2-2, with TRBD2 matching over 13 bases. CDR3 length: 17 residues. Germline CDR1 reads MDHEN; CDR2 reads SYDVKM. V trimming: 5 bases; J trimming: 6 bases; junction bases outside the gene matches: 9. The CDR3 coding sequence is TGTGCCAGCAGTATATATGGACTAGCGGGAGTCCCCGGGGAGCTGTTTTTT. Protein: CASSIYGLAGVPGELFF.

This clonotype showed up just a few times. The CDR3 is CASSLSGGSAKNIQYF. The CDR3 nucleotides are TGTGCCAGCAGTTTAAGTGGCGGTTCTGCCAAAAACATTCAGTACTTC. The V and J genes are TRBV12-3 or TRBV12-4 and TRBJ2-4; no reliable D call. This CDR3 is 16 amino acids long. V was trimmed by 2 bases and J by 1 base, leaving 12 bases between them.

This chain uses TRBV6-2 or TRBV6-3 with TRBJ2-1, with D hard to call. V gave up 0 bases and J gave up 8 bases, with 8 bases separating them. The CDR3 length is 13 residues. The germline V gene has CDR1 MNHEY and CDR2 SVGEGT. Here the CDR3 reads CASSYSASYEQFF. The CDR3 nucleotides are TGTGCCAGCAGTTACTCGGCTAGTTATGAGCAGTTCTTC.

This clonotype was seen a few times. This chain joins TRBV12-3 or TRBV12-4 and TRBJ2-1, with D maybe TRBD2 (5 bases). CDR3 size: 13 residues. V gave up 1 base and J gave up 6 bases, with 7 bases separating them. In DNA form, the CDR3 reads TGTGCCAGCAGTTTAGGTGCGGGCAATGAGCAGTTCTTC. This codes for CASSLGAGNEQFF.

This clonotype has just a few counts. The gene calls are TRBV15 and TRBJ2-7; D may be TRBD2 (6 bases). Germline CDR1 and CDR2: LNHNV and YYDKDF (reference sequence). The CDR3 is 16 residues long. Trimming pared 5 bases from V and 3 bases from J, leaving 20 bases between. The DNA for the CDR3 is TGTGCCACCAGCCGATCCTTTGGGCGGGAAAACTACGAGCAGTACTTC. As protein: CATSRSFGRENYEQYF.

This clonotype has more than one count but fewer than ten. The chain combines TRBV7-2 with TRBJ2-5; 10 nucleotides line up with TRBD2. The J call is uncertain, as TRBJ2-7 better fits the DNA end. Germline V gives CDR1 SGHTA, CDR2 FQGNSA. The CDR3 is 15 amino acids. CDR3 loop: CASSFALAGVSEQYF. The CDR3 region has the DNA TGTGCCAGCAGCTTTGCGCTAGCGGGAGTGAGCGAGCAGTACTTC.

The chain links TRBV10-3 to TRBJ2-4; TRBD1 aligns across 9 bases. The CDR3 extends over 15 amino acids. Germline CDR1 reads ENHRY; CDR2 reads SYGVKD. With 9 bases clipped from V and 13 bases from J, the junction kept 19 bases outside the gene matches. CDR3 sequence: CAIDSSGTGWNGQYF. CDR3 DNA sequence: TGTGCCATAGACTCGTCCGGGACAGGGTGGAATGGGCAGTACTTC.

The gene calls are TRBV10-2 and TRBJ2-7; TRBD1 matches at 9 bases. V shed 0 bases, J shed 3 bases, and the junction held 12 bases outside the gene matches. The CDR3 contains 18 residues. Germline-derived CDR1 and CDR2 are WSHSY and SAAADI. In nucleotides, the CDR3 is TGCGCCAGCAGTGAGTCGGGGACAGGGTCGATGGGGAGCTACGAGCAGTACTTC. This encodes CASSESGTGSMGSYEQYF.

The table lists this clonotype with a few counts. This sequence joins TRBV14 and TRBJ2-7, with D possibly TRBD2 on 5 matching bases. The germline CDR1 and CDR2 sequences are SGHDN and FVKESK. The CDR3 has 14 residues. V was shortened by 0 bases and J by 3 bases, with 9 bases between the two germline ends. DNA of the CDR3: TGTGCCAGCAGCCAAGATCGGGAAAGCTACGAGCAGTACTTC. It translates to CASSQDRESYEQYF. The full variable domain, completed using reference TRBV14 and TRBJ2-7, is EAGVTQFPSHSVIEKGQTVTLRCDPISGHDNLYWYRRVMGKEIKFLLHFVKESKQDESGMPNNRFLAERTGGTYSTLKVQPAELEDSGVYFCASSQDRESYEQYFGPGTRLTVT.

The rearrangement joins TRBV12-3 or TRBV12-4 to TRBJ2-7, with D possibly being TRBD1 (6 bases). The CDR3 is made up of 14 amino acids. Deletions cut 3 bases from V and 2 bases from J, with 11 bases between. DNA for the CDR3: TGTGCCAGCAGTTTGGAAACAGGGCCCTACGAGCAGTACTTC. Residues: CASSLETGPYEQYF.

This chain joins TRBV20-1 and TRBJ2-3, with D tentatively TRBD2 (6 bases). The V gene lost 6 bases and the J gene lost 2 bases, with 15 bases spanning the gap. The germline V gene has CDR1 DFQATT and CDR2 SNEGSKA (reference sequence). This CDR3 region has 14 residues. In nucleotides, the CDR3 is TGCAGTGCGCCGGGAGAGTCTCTCACAGATACGCAGTATTTT. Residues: CSAPGESLTDTQYF.

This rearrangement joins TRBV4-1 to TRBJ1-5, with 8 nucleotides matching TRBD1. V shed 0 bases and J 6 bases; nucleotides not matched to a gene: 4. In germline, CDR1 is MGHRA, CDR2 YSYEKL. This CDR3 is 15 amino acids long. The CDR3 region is CASSQEDRAGQPQHF. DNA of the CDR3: TGCGCCAGCAGCCAAGAGGACAGGGCGGGTCAGCCCCAGCATTTT.

The CDR3: CASSSSVHTDTQYF. The CDR3 coding sequence is TGTGCCAGCAGTTCCAGCGTCCACACAGATACGCAGTATTTT. The chain is built from TRBV27 and TRBJ2-3; D remains ambiguous. Trimming left V 4 bases short and J 2 bases short, with 10 bases between. Germline CDR1 reads MNHEY; CDR2 reads SMNVEV (reference sequence). The CDR3 runs 14 residues.

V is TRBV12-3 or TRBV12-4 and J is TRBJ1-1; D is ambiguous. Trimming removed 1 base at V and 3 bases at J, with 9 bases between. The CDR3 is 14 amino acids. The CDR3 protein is CASSLDRRDTEAFF. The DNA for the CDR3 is TGTGCCAGCAGTTTAGACCGTAGGGACACTGAAGCTTTCTTT.

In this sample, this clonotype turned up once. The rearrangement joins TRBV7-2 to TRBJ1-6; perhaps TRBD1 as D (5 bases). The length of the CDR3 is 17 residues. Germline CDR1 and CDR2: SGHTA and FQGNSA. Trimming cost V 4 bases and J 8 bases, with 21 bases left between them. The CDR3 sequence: CASSSIWSSGPYSPLHF. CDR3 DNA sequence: TGTGCCAGCAGCTCCATCTGGAGCTCAGGGCCCTATTCACCCCTCCACTTT.

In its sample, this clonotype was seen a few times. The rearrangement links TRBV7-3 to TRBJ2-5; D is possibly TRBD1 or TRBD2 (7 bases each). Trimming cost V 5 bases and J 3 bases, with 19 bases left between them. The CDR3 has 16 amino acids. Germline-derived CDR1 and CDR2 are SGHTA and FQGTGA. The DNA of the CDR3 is TGTGCCAGCAGCGACCTTCCAGGGGGGGCAAAAGAGACCCAGTACTTC. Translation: CASSDLPGGAKETQYF.

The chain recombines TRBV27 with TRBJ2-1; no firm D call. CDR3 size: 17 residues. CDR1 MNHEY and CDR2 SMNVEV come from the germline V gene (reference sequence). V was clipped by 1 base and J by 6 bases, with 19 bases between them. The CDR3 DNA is TGTGCCAGCAGTTTATTCTCATCTGGGCTAAGGTTCAATGAGCAGTTCTTC. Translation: CASSLFSSGLRFNEQFF.

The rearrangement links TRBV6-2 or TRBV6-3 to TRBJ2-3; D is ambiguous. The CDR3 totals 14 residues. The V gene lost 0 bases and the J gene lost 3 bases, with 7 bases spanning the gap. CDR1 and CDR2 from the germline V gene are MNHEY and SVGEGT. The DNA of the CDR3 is TGTGCCAGCAGTTACTCGACTTGGACAGATACGCAGTATTTT. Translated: CASSYSTWTDTQYF.

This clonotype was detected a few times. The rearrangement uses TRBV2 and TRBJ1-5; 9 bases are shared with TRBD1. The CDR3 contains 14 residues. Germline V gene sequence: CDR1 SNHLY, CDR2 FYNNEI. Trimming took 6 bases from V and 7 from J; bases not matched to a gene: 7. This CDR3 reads CASRGTGLAQPQHF. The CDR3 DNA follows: TGTGCCAGCAGGGGGACAGGGCTTGCACAGCCCCAGCATTTT.

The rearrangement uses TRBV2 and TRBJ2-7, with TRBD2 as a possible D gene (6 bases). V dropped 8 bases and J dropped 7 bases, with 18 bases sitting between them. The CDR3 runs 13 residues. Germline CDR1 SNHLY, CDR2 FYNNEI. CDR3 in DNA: TGTGCCAGCGGTCTCAGCGGGCGAGTTGAGCAGTACTTC. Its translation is CASGLSGRVEQYF.

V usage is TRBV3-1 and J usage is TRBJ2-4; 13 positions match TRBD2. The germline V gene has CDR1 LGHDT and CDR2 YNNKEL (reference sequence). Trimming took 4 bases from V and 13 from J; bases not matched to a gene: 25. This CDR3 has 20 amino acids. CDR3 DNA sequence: TGTGCCAGCAGCCCCTCCTTGGGGACTAGCGGGAAAAGCTCCTACAATGAGCAGTACTTC. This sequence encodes CASSPSLGTSGKSSYNEQYF.

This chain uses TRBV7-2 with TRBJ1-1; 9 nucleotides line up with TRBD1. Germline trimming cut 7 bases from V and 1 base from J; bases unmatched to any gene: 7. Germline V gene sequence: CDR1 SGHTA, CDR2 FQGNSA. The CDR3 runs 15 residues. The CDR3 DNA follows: TGTGCCAGCATCCTAGGGGACAGGGAGAACACTGAAGCTTTCTTT. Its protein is CASILGDRENTEAFF.

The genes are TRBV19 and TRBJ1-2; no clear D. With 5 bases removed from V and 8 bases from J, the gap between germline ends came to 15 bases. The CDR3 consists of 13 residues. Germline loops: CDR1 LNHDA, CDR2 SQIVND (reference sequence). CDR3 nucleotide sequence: TGTGCCAGTAGTCTTCGGACCGATTCGGGCTACACCTTC. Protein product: CASSLRTDSGYTF.

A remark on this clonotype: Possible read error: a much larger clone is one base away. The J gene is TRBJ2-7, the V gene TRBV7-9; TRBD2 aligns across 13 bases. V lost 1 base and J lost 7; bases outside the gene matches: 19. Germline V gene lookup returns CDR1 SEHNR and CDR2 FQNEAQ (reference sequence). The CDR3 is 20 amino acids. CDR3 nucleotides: TGTGCCAGCAGCTTAGGGACTAGCGGGAGTGGAACTCTTCCTTACAATGAGCAGTACTTC. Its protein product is CASSLGTSGSGTLPYNEQYF.

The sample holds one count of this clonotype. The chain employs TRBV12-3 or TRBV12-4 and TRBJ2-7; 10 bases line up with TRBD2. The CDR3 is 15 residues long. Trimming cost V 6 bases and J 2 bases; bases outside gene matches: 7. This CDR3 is CASSSEREGAYEQYF. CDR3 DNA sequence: TGTGCCAGCAGCTCCGAGCGGGAGGGGGCCTACGAGCAGTACTTC.

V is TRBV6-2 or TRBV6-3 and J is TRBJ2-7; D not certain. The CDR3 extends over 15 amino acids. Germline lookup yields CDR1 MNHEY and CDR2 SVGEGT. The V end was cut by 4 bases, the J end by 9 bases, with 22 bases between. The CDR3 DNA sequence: TGTGCCAGCAGTTCAATACCGCCTCAGGCTCCTTGGCAGTACTTC. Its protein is CASSSIPPQAPWQYF.

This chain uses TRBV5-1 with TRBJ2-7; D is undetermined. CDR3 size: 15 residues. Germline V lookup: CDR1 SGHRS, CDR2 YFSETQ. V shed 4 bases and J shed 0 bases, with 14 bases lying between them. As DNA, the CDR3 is TGCGCCAGCAGCGTGGTGTCAGGCTACTCCTACGAGCAGTACTTC. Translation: CASSVVSGYSYEQYF.

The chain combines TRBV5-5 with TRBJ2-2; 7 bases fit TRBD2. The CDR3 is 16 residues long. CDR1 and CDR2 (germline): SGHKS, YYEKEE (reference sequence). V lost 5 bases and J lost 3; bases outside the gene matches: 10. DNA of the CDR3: TGTGCCAGCAGAAGATGGCGGGAGCTGGACACCGGGGAGCTGTTTTTT. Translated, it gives CASRRWRELDTGELFF.

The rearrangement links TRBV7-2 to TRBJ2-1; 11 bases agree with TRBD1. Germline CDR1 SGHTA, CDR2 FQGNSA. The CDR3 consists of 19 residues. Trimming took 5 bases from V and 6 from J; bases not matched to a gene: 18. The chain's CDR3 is CASSAPFKWGQGVSNEQFF. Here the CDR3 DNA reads TGTGCCAGCAGCGCACCCTTCAAATGGGGACAGGGGGTTTCCAATGAGCAGTTCTTC.

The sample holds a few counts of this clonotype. CDR3 in amino acids: CASNRITSGATYEQYF. CDR3 nucleotides: TGTGCCAGCAATAGAATAACTAGCGGTGCTACCTACGAGCAGTACTTC. The chain combines TRBV28 with TRBJ2-7, with TRBD2 identical over 8 bases. CDR1 and CDR2 (germline): MDHEN, SYDVKM. This CDR3 comprises 16 residues. J was trimmed by 2 bases and V by 7 bases; bases with no gene match: 13.

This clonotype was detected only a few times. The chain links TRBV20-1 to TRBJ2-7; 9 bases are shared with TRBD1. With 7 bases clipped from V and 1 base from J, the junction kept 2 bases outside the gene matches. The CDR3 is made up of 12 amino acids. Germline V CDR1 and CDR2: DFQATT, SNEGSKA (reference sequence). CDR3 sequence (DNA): TGCAGTGGGACAGGGGAATCCTACGAGCAGTACTTC. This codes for CSGTGESYEQYF.